This T cell receptor (beta chain) was profiled in a study of T cells in Graves' hyperthyroidism and ophthalmopathy. Germline V gene data show CDR1 as SEHNR and CDR2 as FQNEAQ (reference sequence). CDR3 size: 14 residues. What was amplified from RNA transcripts were TCR beta CDR3 regions. The HTBI primer set drove a first-round RT-PCR of the TCR CDR3. TCRdb redid the calling of the multiplex PCR reads with MiXCR, one entry per CDR3 protein. The sample records around 580,000 distinct CDR3 sequences, more than 45% being singletons. This clonotype showed up just once. This may be a read error, as it is one base from a much larger clone.

Sequencing was carried out using peripheral blood or thyroid tissue (not recorded which). J is TRBJ1-1 and V is TRBV7-9; the D gene is possibly TRBD1 (6 bases). The clonotype originates from a woman between 18 and 29 years old with Graves' hyperthyroidism. CDR3 residues: CASSPGARYTEASF. DNA of the CDR3: TGTGCCAGCTCACCAGGGGCGAGATACACTGAAGCTTCCTTT.